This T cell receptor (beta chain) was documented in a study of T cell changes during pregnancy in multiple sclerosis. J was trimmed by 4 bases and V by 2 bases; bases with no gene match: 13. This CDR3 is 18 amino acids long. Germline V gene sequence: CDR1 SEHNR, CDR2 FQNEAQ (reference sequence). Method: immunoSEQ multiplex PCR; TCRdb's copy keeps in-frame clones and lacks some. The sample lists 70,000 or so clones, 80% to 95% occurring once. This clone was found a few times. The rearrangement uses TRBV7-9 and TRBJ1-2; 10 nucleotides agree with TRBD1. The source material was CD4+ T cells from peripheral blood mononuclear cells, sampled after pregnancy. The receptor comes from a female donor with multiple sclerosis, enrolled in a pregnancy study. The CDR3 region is CASSLWMGQGSTGYGYTF. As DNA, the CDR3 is TGTGCCAGCAGCTTATGGATGGGACAGGGGTCAACCGGCTATGGCTACACCTTC.